A selection of T cell receptor beta chains follows, all from one sample in a study of cytomegalovirus exposure and HLA in healthy donors. Clones were sequenced by immunoSEQ multiplex PCR, and TCRdb holds only the in-frame ones, with some missing. The table includes some 130,000 clones, around 77% detected once. Sequenced input: PBMCs. The receptors were gathered from a man aged 30 to 45 in good health and CMV-seronegative. Both conserved end residues are part of each CDR3. The order of the fields is CDR3 protein, CDR3 DNA, clone size, V gene, D gene, J gene, CDR3 length. The D gene is left open where the match is weak. Not all rows give a size; the values are once, few, many and, for expanded clones, a class.

CASSLGVSYGYTF | TGTGCCAGCAGTTTAGGAGTAAGCTATGGCTACACCTTC | . | TRBV27 | . | TRBJ1-2 | 13
CASSWTSGNYEQYF | TGTGCCAGCAGTTGGACTAGCGGAAACTACGAGCAGTACTTC | . | TRBV6-5 | TRBD2 | TRBJ2-7 | 14
CASSPWGGSEQYF | TGTGCCAGCAGTCCATGGGGGGGTAGCGAGCAGTACTTC | . | TRBV27 | TRBD2 | TRBJ2-7 | 13
CASRTGQNTGELFF | TGTGCCAGCAGGACGGGACAGAACACCGGGGAGCTGTTTTTT | . | TRBV28 | . | TRBJ2-2 | 14
CASSEAGVTGVFYEQYF | TGTGCCAGCAGTGAAGCGGGGGTGACAGGGGTTTTCTACGAGCAGTACTTC | . | TRBV6-1 | TRBD1 | TRBJ2-7 | 17
CASSIGLVSKQFF | TGTGCCAGTAGTATAGGACTAGTAAGTAAGCAGTTCTTC | . | TRBV19 | . | TRBJ2-1 | 13
CASSSGTEFHNEQFF | TGTGCCAGCAGCTCCGGGACAGAGTTCCATAATGAGCAGTTCTTC | . | TRBV28 | TRBD1 | TRBJ2-1 | 15
CASSMGQDYGYTF | TGCGCCAGCAGCATGGGACAGGACTATGGCTACACCTTC | . | TRBV5-1 | TRBD1 | TRBJ1-2 | 13
CASSPLSSGANVLTF | TGTGCCAGCAGCCCCCTGAGCTCTGGGGCCAACGTCCTGACTTTC | . | TRBV9 | . | TRBJ2-6 | 15
CASSPPGSSSYNEQFF | TGTGCCAGCAGCCCCCCCGGGTCTAGCTCCTACAATGAGCAGTTCTTC | . | TRBV9 | . | TRBJ2-1 | 16
CASSDLSGRKETQYF | TGTGCCAGCAGTGACCTTAGCGGGAGAAAGGAGACCCAGTACTTC | . | TRBV13 | TRBD2 | TRBJ2-5 | 15
CASTQIGDREAAGANVLTF | TGCGCCAGCACCCAAATCGGGGACAGGGAGGCCGCTGGGGCCAACGTCCTGACTTTC | . | TRBV23-1 | TRBD1 | TRBJ2-6 | 19
CASSITRAGELFF | TGTGCCAGCAGTATCACTAGGGCCGGGGAGCTGTTTTTT | few | TRBV28 | . | TRBJ2-2 | 13
CASTPGQVYTEAFF | TGTGCCAGTACCCCGGGACAGGTCTACACTGAAGCTTTCTTT | . | TRBV19 | TRBD1 | TRBJ1-1 | 14
CAGASGTSGDTQYF | TGTGCCGGAGCATCCGGGACTAGCGGGGATACGCAGTATTTT | . | TRBV2 | TRBD2 | TRBJ2-3 | 14
CAWSRLGGSFETQYF | TGTGCCTGGAGTCGGCTTGGGGGCTCTTTTGAGACCCAGTACTTC | . | TRBV30 | . | TRBJ2-5 | 15
CASSVGPGKLQETQYF | TGTGCCAGCAGCGTAGGGCCAGGGAAGCTTCAAGAGACCCAGTACTTC | . | TRBV9 | . | TRBJ2-5 | 16
CASSPRVNEQFF | TGTGCCAGCAGCCCAAGAGTAAATGAGCAGTTCTTC | . | TRBV5-4 | . | TRBJ2-1 | 12
CASIGDRSYNEQFF | TGTGCCAGCATTGGGGACAGGTCCTACAATGAGCAGTTCTTC | once | TRBV2 | TRBD1 | TRBJ2-1 | 14
CASSLGSDQETQYF | TGTGCCAGCAGCCTAGGTAGCGACCAAGAGACCCAGTACTTC | . | TRBV5-4 | . | TRBJ2-5 | 14
CASTHIAGSNTGELFF | TGTGCCAGCACCCATATAGCGGGCTCGAACACCGGGGAGCTGTTTTTT | once | TRBV27 | TRBD2 | TRBJ2-2 | 16
CASSLAGPLTNEKLFF | TGTGCCAGCAGTTTGGCGGGACCGTTAACTAATGAAAAACTGTTTTTT | . | TRBV28 | . | TRBJ1-4 | 16
CASSPRTSGSYNEQFF | TGTGCCAGCAGCCCGCGGACTTCTGGCTCCTACAATGAGCAGTTCTTC | . | TRBV7-3 | . | TRBJ2-1 | 16
CAWSALAETQYF | TGTGCCTGGAGTGCCCTCGCGGAGACCCAGTACTTC | . | TRBV30 | . | TRBJ2-5 | 12
CASSIGQSGHRMGTEAFF | TGTGCCAGTAGTATAGGCCAATCGGGACACCGGATGGGCACTGAAGCTTTCTTT | . | TRBV19 | . | TRBJ1-1 | 18
CAWNLAGFSYNEQFF | TGTGCCTGGAATTTAGCGGGGTTTTCCTACAATGAGCAGTTCTTC | few | TRBV30 | TRBD2 | TRBJ2-1 | 15
CASTWLGRGSETQYF | TGTGCCAGCACTTGGTTGGGCAGGGGGTCGGAGACCCAGTACTTC | . | TRBV28 | TRBD1 | TRBJ2-5 | 15
CTSSQGKAEPSELSYTF | TGCACCAGCAGCCAAGGAAAAGCCGAGCCGTCTGAATTGAGCTACACCTTC | . | TRBV1 | . | TRBJ1-2 | 17
CASSLLRVLDQPQHF | TGTGCCAGCAGCTTACTCAGGGTGTTGGATCAGCCCCAGCATTTT | . | TRBV6-1 | . | TRBJ1-5 | 15
CASSLSTSGLPYEQYF | TGTGCCAGCAGTTTATCAACTAGCGGGCTTCCCTACGAGCAGTACTTC | . | TRBV28 | TRBD2 | TRBJ2-7 | 16
CASRTADGTDTQYF | TGTGCCAGCAGGACAGCCGATGGGACAGATACGCAGTATTTT | . | TRBV19 | . | TRBJ2-3 | 14
CASSLVDRDGVQFF | TGTGCCAGCAGCTTAGTGGACCGGGATGGGGTGCAGTTCTTC | . | TRBV7-2 | . | TRBJ2-1 | 14
CASSFTSDYISGEQYF | TGTGCCAGCAGTTTCACCTCGGACTACATATCCGGGGAGCAGTACTTC | . | TRBV28 | . | TRBJ2-7 | 16